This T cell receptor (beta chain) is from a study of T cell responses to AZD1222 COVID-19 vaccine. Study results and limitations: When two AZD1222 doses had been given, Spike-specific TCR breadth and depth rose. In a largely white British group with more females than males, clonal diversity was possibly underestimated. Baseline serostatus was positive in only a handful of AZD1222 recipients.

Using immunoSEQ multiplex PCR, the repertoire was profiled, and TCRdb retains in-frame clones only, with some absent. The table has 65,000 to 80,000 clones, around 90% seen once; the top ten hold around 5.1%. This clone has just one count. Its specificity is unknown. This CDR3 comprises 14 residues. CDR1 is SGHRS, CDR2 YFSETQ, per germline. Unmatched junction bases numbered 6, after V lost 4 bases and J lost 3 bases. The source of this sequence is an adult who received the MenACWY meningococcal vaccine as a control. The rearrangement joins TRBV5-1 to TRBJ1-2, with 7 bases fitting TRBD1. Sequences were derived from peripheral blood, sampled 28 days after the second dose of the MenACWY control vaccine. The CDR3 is CASSPRGQDYGYTF. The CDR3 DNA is TGCGCCAGCAGCCCCCGAGGACAGGACTATGGCTACACCTTC.